These 9 T cell receptor beta chains were sequenced from one sample in a study of T-cell reconstitution after alpha-beta-depleted transplantation in children. The TCRbeta library incorporated unique molecular identifiers. TCRdb itself ran the PCR reads through MiXCR, one entry per CDR3 protein. The data show some 300,000 distinct CDR3 sequences, with 10% seen just once and less than 9% held by the top ten. Source: PBMCs, taken before TCRalphabeta/CD19-depleted stem cell transplant. All receptors derive from a boy in the first two years of life with acute myeloid leukemia, due to receive a stem cell transplant.

This clonotype was counted at least ten times. The chain has TRBV29-1 and TRBJ2-1, with TRBD2 matching 11 bases. This CDR3 is built from 13 residues. Trimming cost V 7 bases and J 10 bases; bases outside gene matches: 9. CDR1 and CDR2 (germline): SQVTM, ANQGSEA. The CDR3 protein is CSAETSGEREQFF. CDR3 in DNA: TGCAGCGCTGAGACTAGCGGGGAGCGGGAGCAGTTCTTC.

This clonotype was recorded at least ten times. The chain carries TRBV12-3 or TRBV12-4 and TRBJ1-1; TRBD1 is a possible D gene (6 bases). The V end was cut by 6 bases, the J end by 3 bases, with 14 bases between. CDR3 length: 14 residues. CDR3 loop: CASSPGGADTEAFF. The CDR3, as DNA: TGTGCCAGCAGCCCCGGGGGCGCCGACACTGAAGCTTTCTTT.

On this clonotype: A much larger clone sits a single nucleotide away, making a read error possible. The rearrangement joins TRBV7-2 to TRBJ1-1; D is perhaps TRBD1 (6 bases). The CDR3 is 16 amino acids. Trimming took off 4 bases at V and 1 base at J, with 16 bases between the two ends. Germline loops: CDR1 SGHTA, CDR2 FQGNSA. The CDR3 DNA is TGTGCCAGCAGCTCAGCTGGACAGACGCGGAACACTGAAGCTTTCTTT. Its translation: CASSSAGQTRNTEAFF. The entire variable domain, with the rest obtained from reference TRBV7-2 and TRBJ1-1, is as follows: GAGVSQSPSNKVTEKGKDVELRCDPISGHTALYWYRQSLGQGLEFLIYFQGNSAPDKSGLPSDRFSAERTGGSVSTLTIQRTQQEDSAVYLCASSSAGQTRNTEAFFGQGTRLTVV.

As to this clonotype: One base away lies a much larger clone, so this may be a sequencing read error. The gene calls are TRBV5-1 and TRBJ2-3; 12 nucleotides align to TRBD2. This CDR3 has 16 residues. Germline-derived CDR1 and CDR2 are SGHRS and YFSETQ. CDR3 in DNA: TGCGCCAGCAGCGTTACTAGCGGGGGGCGCACAGATCCGCAGTATTTT. This translates into CASSVTSGGRTDPQYF.

This clonotype was seen only a few times. J is TRBJ2-3 and V is TRBV15; D may be TRBD1 (6 bases). The CDR3 has 17 amino acids. Germline CDR1 and CDR2: LNHNV and YYDKDF (reference sequence). Trimming shortened V by 5 bases and J by 4 bases, and 22 bases separated the two germline ends. CDR3 protein: CATSVMGAQGWADTQYF. In nucleotides, the CDR3 is TGTGCCACCAGCGTTATGGGGGCACAGGGTTGGGCAGATACGCAGTATTTT.

This clonotype was seen repeatedly, ten times or more. V is TRBV20-1 and J is TRBJ2-7; possibly TRBD1 or TRBD2 for D (5 bases each). The V and J ends lost 0 bases and 0 bases respectively, with 15 bases between them. The germline gives CDR1 DFQATT, CDR2 SNEGSKA (reference sequence). The CDR3 is 16 residues long. The CDR3 loop reads CSARDIRQGDSYEQYF. CDR3 in DNA: TGCAGTGCTAGAGATATCCGCCAGGGAGACTCCTACGAGCAGTACTTC.

This clonotype was recorded a few times. The rearrangement uses TRBV25-1 and TRBJ1-5, with D unresolved. There are 14 residues in the CDR3. V dropped 3 bases and J dropped 4 bases, with 10 bases sitting between them. CDR1 MGHDK and CDR2 SYGVNS come from the germline V gene. The chain's CDR3 is CASSDAYGNQPQHF. The DNA of the CDR3 is TGTGCCAGCAGTGACGCTTACGGAAATCAGCCCCAGCATTTT.

The table lists this clonotype with many counts. The CDR3 here is CAISEPGTGWTPHGELFF. The CDR3 DNA reads as TGTGCCATCAGTGAGCCCGGGACAGGGTGGACCCCTCACGGGGAGCTGTTTTTT. The V and J genes are TRBV10-3 and TRBJ2-2; 9 bases match TRBD1. Trimming cost V 2 bases and J 7 bases; bases outside gene matches: 14. From germline, CDR1 is ENHRY and CDR2 SYGVKD. The length of the CDR3 is 18 residues.

This clonotype was observed many times. The J gene is TRBJ2-2, the V gene TRBV5-5; 7 positions agree with TRBD2. The junction had 5 bases not matched to a gene; V was cut back by 1 base and J by 2 bases. The CDR3 runs to 16 residues. Germline V gene lookup returns CDR1 SGHKS and CDR2 YYEKEE (reference sequence). The CDR3 region has the DNA TGTGCCAGCAGCTTGAACCTAGCGGCTAACACCGGGGAGCTGTTTTTT. It is translated as CASSLNLAANTGELFF.